This T cell receptor beta chain originates from a study of CD8 T cell repertoires and HIV-1 epitope variants. The repertoire was sequenced with immunoSEQ multiplex PCR; TCRdb's copy has only in-frame clones and lacks some. The repertoire includes more than 4,500 clones, around 62% of them detected once, and about 45% sits in the top ten. In regard to this clone: What it binds is not known.

The V and J ends lost 0 bases and 8 bases respectively, with 14 bases between them. Per germline, CDR1 SGHNT and CDR2 YYREEE (reference sequence). The CDR3 sequence is 14 residues long. The chain recombines TRBV5-4 with TRBJ1-2; D perhaps matches TRBD1 (5 bases). This TCR came from a male donor with HIV. Sequencing was done on a sample of cultured CD8+ T cells derived from PBMCs. The CDR3 DNA reads as TGTGCCAGCAGCTTGGCCACAGGACTCGGAGGCTACACCTTC. Encoded protein: CASSLATGLGGYTF. Looking up the rest from reference TRBV5-4 and TRBJ1-2 gives the full variable domain: ETGVTQSPTHLIKTRGQQVTLRCSSQSGHNTVSWYQQALGQGPQFIFQYYREEENGRGNFPPRFSGLQFPNYSSELNVNALELDDSALYLCASSLATGLGGYTFGSGTRLTVV.